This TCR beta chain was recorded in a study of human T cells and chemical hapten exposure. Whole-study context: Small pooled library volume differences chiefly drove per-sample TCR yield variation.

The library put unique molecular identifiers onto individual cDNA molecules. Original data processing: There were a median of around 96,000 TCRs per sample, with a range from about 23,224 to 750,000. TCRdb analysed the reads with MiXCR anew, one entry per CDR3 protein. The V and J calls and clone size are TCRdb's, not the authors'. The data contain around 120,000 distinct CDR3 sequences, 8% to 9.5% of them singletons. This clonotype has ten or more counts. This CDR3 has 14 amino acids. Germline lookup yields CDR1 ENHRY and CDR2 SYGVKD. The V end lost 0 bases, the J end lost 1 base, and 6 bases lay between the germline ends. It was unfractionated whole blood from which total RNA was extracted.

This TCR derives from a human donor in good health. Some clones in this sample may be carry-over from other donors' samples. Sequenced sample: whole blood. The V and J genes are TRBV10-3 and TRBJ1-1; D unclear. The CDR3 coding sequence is TGTGCCATCAGTGAGTCTACTTCGAACACTGAAGCTTTCTTT. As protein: CAISESTSNTEAFF.